The 13 T cell receptor beta chains presented below share a single source sample, sequenced in a study of OX40 agonist ivuxolimab in advanced cancers. Clones were sequenced by immunoSEQ multiplex PCR, and TCRdb holds only the in-frame ones, with some missing. In the table there are around 41,000 clones, 70% to 90% of which are singletons. The sample in question was CD4+ or CD8+ T cells sorted from blood, obtained in a trial of the OX40 agonist ivuxolimab. All receptors derive from an adult with an advanced solid tumor such as melanoma, head and neck, liver or kidney cancer.

This rearrangement joins TRBV29-1 to TRBJ2-7; 11 positions match TRBD1. Trimming cost V 7 bases and J 7 bases; bases outside gene matches: 9. The length of the CDR3 is 13 residues. CDR1 is SQVTM and CDR2 is ANQGSEA in the germline V gene. CDR3 DNA sequence: TGCAGCGCCCGGACAGGGGGCGCCTGGGAGCAGTACTTC. Translated, it gives CSARTGGAWEQYF.

The gene calls are TRBV18 and TRBJ2-1; the D call may be TRBD1 or TRBD2 (5 bases each). Trimming cost V 3 bases and J 10 bases, with 13 bases left between them. This CDR3 has 13 amino acids. The germline V gene encodes CDR1 KGHSH and CDR2 LQKENI. The CDR3 loop is CASSPMGDREQFF. The DNA of the CDR3 is TGTGCCAGCTCACCCATGGGGGATCGGGAGCAGTTCTTC. Filled out from reference TRBV18 and TRBJ2-1, the complete variable domain reads NAGVMQNPRHLVRRRGQEARLRCSPMKGHSHVYWYRQLPEEGLKFMVYLQKENIIDESGMPKERFSAEFPKEGPSILRIQQVVRGDSAAYFCASSPMGDREQFFGPGTRLTVL.

This clone showed up just once. The chain uses TRBV4-1 and TRBJ2-5; D perhaps matches TRBD2 (6 bases). The J call is uncertain, as TRBJ2-7 better fits the DNA end. This CDR3 is built from 15 residues. CDR1 is MGHRA and CDR2 is YSYEKL in the germline V gene. Written as DNA, the CDR3 is TGCGCCAGCAGCCAAGGCCCTGGGGGGTGGGGCGAGCAGTACTTC. Translation: CASSQGPGGWGEQYF.

The chain couples TRBV28 to TRBJ1-1, with TRBD1 as a possible D gene (5 bases). V lost 6 bases and J 8 bases, leaving 10 bases between the germline ends. The CDR3 is 11 residues long. Germline V gene data show CDR1 as MDHEN and CDR2 as SYDVKM. The CDR3 reads CASRVEGEAFF. CDR3 sequence (DNA): TGTGCCAGCAGGGTGGAGGGGGAAGCTTTCTTT.

J is TRBJ2-5 and V is TRBV5-6; D is possibly TRBD1 (5 bases). CDR1 and CDR2 from the germline V gene are SGHDT and YYEEEE. The CDR3 runs to 14 residues. V was shortened by 1 base and J by 5 bases, with 12 bases between the two germline ends. DNA for the CDR3: TGTGCCAGCAGCTTGATTCAGGGTTGGGAGACCCAGTACTTC. It encodes CASSLIQGWETQYF.

The J gene is TRBJ1-2, the V gene TRBV28, with 8 bases matching TRBD1. Trimming removed 6 bases from V and 2 bases from J; junction bases left unmatched: 8. CDR3 size: 15 residues. Germline V gene sequence: CDR1 MDHEN, CDR2 SYDVKM. The CDR3 sequence is CASSPMGTGNYGYTF. CDR3 DNA sequence: TGTGCCAGCAGCCCTATGGGGACAGGAAACTATGGCTACACCTTC.

The V gene is TRBV11-2, the J gene TRBJ2-1; 7 nucleotides align to TRBD2. CDR3 size: 14 residues. V lost 1 base and J lost 5; bases outside the gene matches: 2. The germline V gene has CDR1 SGHAT and CDR2 FQNNGV. The CDR3 loop is CASSLASGNNEQFF. The CDR3 bases are TGTGCCAGCAGCTTAGCTAGCGGAAACAATGAGCAGTTCTTC.

The gene calls are TRBV18 and TRBJ2-5, with D unresolved. The CDR3 totals 14 residues. Trimming shortened V by 4 bases and J by 5 bases, and 14 bases separated the two germline ends. In germline, CDR1 is KGHSH, CDR2 LQKENI. CDR3: CASSLDSSRETQYF. The CDR3, as DNA: TGTGCCAGCTCACTCGATTCTTCACGGGAGACCCAGTACTTC.

The CDR3 DNA sequence: TGCGCCAGCAGCTTGCTACAGGGTAATTCACCCCTCCACTTT. This sequence encodes CASSLLQGNSPLHF. The rearrangement joins TRBV5-1 to TRBJ1-6, with D perhaps TRBD1 (6 bases). Trimming removed 1 base at V and 6 bases at J, with 8 bases between. The CDR3 is 14 residues long. CDR1 is SGHRS, CDR2 YFSETQ, per germline.

This clone was counted only a few times. This chain connects TRBV10-3 to TRBJ1-2; tentatively, D is TRBD1 (5 bases). This CDR3 is 13 amino acids long. With 8 bases removed from V and 8 bases from J, the gap between germline ends came to 18 bases. Per germline, CDR1 ENHRY and CDR2 SYGVKD. As DNA, the CDR3 is TGTGCCATCTGGGACTCCAGAGTGGAAGGCTACACCTTC. This gives the protein CAIWDSRVEGYTF.

The chain employs TRBV9 and TRBJ1-1; a weak D match, TRBD1 (5 bases). CDR1 is SGDLS, CDR2 YYNGEE, per germline. V was clipped by 4 bases and J by 1 base, with 11 bases between them. CDR3 size: 14 residues. CDR3 nucleotide sequence: TGTGCCAGCAGCACGGGACTCCCGAACACTGAAGCTTTCTTT. Protein sequence: CASSTGLPNTEAFF.

The chain employs TRBV21-1 and TRBJ2-3; the table's D gene call, TRBD2, was not cross checked with the DNA. TRBV21-1 represents a pseudogene. This CDR3 is 15 amino acids long. The chain's CDR3 is CASSPTCGPTDTQYF. CDR3 nucleotide sequence: TGTGCCAGCAGTCCTACTTGCGGGCCCACAGATACGCAGTATTTT.

The chain couples TRBV7-3 to TRBJ1-2; D is possibly TRBD1 (5 bases). The CDR3 has 15 amino acids. Trimming took 2 bases from V and 8 from J, leaving 18 bases between them. From germline, CDR1 is SGHTA and CDR2 FQGTGA. CDR3: CASSLVATERGGYTF. In nucleotides, the CDR3 is TGTGCCAGCAGCTTAGTGGCGACAGAAAGAGGGGGCTACACCTTC.